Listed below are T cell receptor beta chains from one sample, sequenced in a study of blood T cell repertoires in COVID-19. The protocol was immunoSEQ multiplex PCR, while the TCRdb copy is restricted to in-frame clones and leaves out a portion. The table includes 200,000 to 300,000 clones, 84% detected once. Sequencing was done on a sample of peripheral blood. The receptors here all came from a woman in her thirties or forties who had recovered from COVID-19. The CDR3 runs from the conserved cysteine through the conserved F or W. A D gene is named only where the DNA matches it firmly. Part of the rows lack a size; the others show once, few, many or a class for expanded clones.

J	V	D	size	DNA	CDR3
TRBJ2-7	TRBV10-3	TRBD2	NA	TGTGCCATCAGTGAAGTGGGACGGACTAGCGGGGCCTACGAGCAGTACTTC	CAISEVGRTSGAYEQYF
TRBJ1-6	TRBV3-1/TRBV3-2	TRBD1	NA	TGTGCCAGCAGCCAAGCGGGACAGGGTAATTCACCCCTCCACTTT	CASSQAGQGNSPLHF
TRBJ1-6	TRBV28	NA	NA	TGTGCCAGCAGTTCCATCCCGGGGATTCTTAATTCACCCCTCCACTTT	CASSSIPGILNSPLHF
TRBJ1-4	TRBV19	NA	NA	TGTGCCAGTAGTGAAACCGGGACATCCTATGAAAAACTGTTTTTT	CASSETGTSYEKLFF
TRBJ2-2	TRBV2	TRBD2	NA	TGTGCCAGCATTCCAGGGACTAGTGAGACCGGGGAGCTGTTTTTT	CASIPGTSETGELFF
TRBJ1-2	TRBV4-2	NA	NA	TGTGCCAGCAGCCAAGTCGATGGGGAGGGCTACACCTTC	CASSQVDGEGYTF
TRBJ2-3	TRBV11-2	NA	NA	TGTGCCAGCAGCGGAAGGGGAGATACGCAGTATTTT	CASSGRGDTQYF
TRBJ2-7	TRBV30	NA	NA	TGTGCCTGGAGTCAGGACATCAAGCAGTACTTC	CAWSQDIKQYF
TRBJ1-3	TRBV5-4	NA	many	TGTGCCAGCAGCTTGGGTTCCCCGGGGTCTGGAAACACCATATATTTT	CASSLGSPGSGNTIYF
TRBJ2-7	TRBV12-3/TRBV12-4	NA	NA	TGTGCCAGCAGTCCTGGCCCCGAGCAGTACTTC	CASSPGPEQYF
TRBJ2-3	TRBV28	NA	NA	TGTGCCAGCAGCACAGACACAGATACGCAGTATTTT	CASSTDTDTQYF
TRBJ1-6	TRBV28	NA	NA	TGTGCCAGCAGTTCGCAGGGCGATAATTCACCCCTCCACTTT	CASSSQGDNSPLHF
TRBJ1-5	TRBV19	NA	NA	TGTGCCAGTAGTATAGCAAACCTCTATAGCAATCAGCCCCAGCATTTT	CASSIANLYSNQPQHF